This T cell receptor beta chain was captured in a study of breast tumors, draining lymph nodes, adjacent tissues. Whole-study results and caveats: Tumor T cell lymph node origin was a supported hypothesis, not proven. Findings are consistent with lymph node origin and intratumoral expansion of most tumor T cells. Tumors had less TCR diversity than lymph nodes, more than nontumor tissue.

One entry per CDR3 protein, called by TCRdb with MiXCR from the multiplex PCR reads. Among about 140,000 distinct CDR3 sequences, about 31% were seen once, and the ten largest hold less than 2.5%. This CDR3 contains 13 residues. The germline CDR1 and CDR2 sequences are SNHLY and FYNNEI. Remarks on this clonotype: What it binds is not known. Germline and junction disagree at one end, which may indicate a read error.

The lymph nodes were axillary draining lymph nodes from breast cancer patients. The sequencing input was axillary lymph node tissue. The source of this sequence is a female donor with breast cancer. Some clones in this sample may be carry-over from other donors' samples. The rearrangement uses TRBV2 and TRBJ1-6; a weak D match, TRBD1 (6 bases). The CDR3 coding sequence is TGTTCCAGCGGAGACAGGACGAATTCACCCCTCCACTTT. Protein product: CSSGDRTNSPLHF.